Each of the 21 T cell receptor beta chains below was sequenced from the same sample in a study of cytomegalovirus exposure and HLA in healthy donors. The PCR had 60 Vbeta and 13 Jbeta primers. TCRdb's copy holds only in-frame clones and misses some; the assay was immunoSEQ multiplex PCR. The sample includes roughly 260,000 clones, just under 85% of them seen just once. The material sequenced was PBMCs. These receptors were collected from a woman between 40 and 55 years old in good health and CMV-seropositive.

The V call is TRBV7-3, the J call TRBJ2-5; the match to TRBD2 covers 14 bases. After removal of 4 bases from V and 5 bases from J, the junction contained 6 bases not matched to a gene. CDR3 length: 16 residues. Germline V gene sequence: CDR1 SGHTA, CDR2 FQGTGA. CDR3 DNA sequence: TGTGCCAGCAGCTCCGGACTAGCGGGAGGAGGGGAGACCCAGTACTTC. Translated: CASSSGLAGGGETQYF.

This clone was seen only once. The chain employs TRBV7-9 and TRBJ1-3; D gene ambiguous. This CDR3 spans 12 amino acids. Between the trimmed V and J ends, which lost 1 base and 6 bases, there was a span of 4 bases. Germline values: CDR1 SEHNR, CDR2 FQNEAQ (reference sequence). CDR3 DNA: TGTGCCAGCAGCTTAGTAGAAAACACCATATATTTT. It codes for CASSLVENTIYF.

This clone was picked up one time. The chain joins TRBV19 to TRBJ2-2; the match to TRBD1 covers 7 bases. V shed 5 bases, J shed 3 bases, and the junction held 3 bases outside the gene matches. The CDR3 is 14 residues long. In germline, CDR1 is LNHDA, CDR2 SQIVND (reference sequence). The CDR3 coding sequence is TGTGCCAGTAGTGTCGACAGGGACACCGGGGAGCTGTTTTTT. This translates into CASSVDRDTGELFF.

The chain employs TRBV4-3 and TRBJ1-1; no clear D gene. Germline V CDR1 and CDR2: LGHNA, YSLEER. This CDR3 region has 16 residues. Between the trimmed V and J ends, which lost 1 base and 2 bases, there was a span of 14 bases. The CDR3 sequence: CASSQVTGSLNTEAFF. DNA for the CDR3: TGCGCCAGCAGCCAAGTCACCGGGTCGTTAAACACTGAAGCTTTCTTT.

The chain's CDR3 is CASSRGQGTGELFF. The CDR3 nucleotides read TGTGCCAGCAGCCGCGGACAGGGGACCGGGGAGCTGTTTTTT. The chain employs TRBV7-2 and TRBJ2-2, with 9 bases that match TRBD1. This CDR3 has 14 amino acids. Germline V lookup: CDR1 SGHTA, CDR2 FQGNSA. Trimming at V came to 5 bases and at J to 5 bases, leaving 3 bases not matched to a gene.

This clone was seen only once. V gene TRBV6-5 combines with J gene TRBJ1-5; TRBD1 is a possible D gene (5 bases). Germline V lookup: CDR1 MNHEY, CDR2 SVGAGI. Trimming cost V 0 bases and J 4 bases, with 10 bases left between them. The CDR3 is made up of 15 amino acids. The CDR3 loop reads CASSYSAGSNQPQHF. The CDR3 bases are TGTGCCAGCAGTTACTCGGCAGGGTCAAATCAGCCCCAGCATTTT.

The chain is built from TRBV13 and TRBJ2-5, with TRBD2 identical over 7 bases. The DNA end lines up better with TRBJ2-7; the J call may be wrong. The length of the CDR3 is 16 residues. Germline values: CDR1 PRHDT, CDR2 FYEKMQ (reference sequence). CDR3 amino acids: CASSPRSSGHLYEQYF. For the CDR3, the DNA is TGTGCCAGCAGCCCCCGTTCTAGCGGCCACCTCTACGAGCAGTACTTC.

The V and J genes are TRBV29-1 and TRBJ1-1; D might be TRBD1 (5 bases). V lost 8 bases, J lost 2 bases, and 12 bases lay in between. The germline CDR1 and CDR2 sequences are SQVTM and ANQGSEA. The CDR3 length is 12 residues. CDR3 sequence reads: CSYTGVNTEAFF. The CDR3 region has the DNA TGCAGCTATACAGGCGTCAACACTGAAGCTTTCTTT.

CDR3 nucleotide sequence: TGTGCCAGCAGCTCCCGGGAAGGCTCCTACGAGCAGTACTTC. This sequence encodes CASSSREGSYEQYF. The chain has TRBV7-8 and TRBJ2-7, with TRBD2 as a possible D gene (5 bases). The germline V gene encodes CDR1 SGHVS and CDR2 FQNEAQ. CDR3 length: 14 residues. Trimming pared 4 bases from V and 0 bases from J, leaving 10 bases between.

CDR3 protein: CASSLKGAGVEQYF. As DNA, the CDR3 is TGTGCCAGCAGTTTAAAGGGGGCAGGAGTGGAGCAGTACTTC. This chain connects TRBV28 to TRBJ2-7; 7 bases fit TRBD1. Unmatched junction bases numbered 8, after V lost 2 bases and J lost 7 bases. There are 14 residues in the CDR3. Per germline, CDR1 MDHEN and CDR2 SYDVKM.

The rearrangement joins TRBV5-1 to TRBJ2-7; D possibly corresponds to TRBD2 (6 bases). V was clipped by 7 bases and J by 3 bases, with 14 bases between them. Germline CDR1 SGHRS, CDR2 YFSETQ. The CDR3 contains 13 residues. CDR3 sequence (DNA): TGCGCCAGCGCCCCGCGGGATAACTACGAGCAGTACTTC. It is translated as CASAPRDNYEQYF.

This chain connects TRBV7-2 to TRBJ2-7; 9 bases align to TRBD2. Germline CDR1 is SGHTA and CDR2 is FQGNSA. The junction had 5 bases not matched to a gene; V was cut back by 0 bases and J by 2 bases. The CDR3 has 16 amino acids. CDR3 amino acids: CASSLATSGLPYEQYF. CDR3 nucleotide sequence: TGTGCCAGCAGCTTAGCGACTAGCGGACTTCCCTACGAGCAGTACTTC.

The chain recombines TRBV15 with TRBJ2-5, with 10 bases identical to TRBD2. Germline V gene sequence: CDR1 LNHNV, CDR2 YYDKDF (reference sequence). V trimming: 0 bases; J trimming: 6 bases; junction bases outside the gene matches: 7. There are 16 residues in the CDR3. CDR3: CATSRDPGLAIQTQYF. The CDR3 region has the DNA TGTGCCACCAGCAGAGACCCGGGACTAGCGATACAGACCCAGTACTTC.

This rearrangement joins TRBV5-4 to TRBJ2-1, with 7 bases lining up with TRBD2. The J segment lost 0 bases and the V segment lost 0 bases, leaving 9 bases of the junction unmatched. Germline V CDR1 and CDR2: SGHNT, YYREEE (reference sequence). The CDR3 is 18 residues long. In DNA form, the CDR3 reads TGTGCCAGCAGCTTGGAGGGGCTAGCGGCCGGCTCCTACAATGAGCAGTTCTTC. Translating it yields CASSLEGLAAGSYNEQFF.

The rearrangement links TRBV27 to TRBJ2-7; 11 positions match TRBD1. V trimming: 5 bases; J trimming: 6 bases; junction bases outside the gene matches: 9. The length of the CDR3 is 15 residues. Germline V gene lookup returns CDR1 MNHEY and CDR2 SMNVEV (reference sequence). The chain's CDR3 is CASSKSGTGGIEQYF. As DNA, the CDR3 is TGTGCCAGCAGTAAATCCGGGACAGGGGGGATCGAGCAGTACTTC.

The CDR3 spells CASSEAAQETQYF. CDR3 coding DNA: TGTGCCAGCAGCGAAGCGGCTCAAGAGACCCAGTACTTC. The chain uses TRBV7-9 and TRBJ2-5; weak D call: TRBD2 (5 bases). V was shortened by 5 bases and J by 2 bases, with 9 bases between the two germline ends. The CDR3 totals 13 residues. CDR1 and CDR2 (germline): SEHNR, FQNEAQ (reference sequence).

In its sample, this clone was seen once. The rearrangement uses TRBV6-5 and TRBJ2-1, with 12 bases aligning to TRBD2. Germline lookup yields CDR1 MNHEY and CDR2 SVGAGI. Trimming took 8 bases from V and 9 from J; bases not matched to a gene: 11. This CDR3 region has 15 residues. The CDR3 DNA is TGTGCCAGCCGACAACTAGCGGGAGGTCAGGGTGAGCAGTTCTTC. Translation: CASRQLAGGQGEQFF.

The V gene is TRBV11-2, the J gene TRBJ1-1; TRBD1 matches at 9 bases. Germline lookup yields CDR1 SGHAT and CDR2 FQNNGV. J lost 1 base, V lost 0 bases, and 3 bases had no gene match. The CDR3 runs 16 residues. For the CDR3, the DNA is TGTGCCAGCAGCTTAGAAGGACAGGGGACGAACACTGAAGCTTTCTTT. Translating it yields CASSLEGQGTNTEAFF.

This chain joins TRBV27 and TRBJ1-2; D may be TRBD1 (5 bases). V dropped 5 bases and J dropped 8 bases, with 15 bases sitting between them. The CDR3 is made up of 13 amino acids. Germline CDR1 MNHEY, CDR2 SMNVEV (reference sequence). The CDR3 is CASSIDSSWGYTF. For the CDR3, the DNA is TGTGCCAGCAGTATTGACAGCTCCTGGGGCTACACCTTC.

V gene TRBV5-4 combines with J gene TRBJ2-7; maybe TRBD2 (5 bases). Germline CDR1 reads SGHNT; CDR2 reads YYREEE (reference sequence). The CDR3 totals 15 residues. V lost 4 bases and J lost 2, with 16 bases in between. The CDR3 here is CASSESREPTYEQYF. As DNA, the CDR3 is TGTGCCAGCAGCGAGTCGAGGGAGCCCACCTACGAGCAGTACTTC.

The CDR3: CASSPRGRENEKLFF. As DNA, the CDR3 is TGTGCCAGCAGCCCCAGGGGGCGGGAAAATGAAAAACTGTTTTTT. This chain links TRBV7-9 with TRBJ1-4, with 8 bases fitting TRBD1. This CDR3 spans 15 amino acids. Germline trimming cut 5 bases from V and 5 bases from J; bases unmatched to any gene: 7. From germline, CDR1 is SEHNR and CDR2 FQNEAQ (reference sequence).